Given below is one T cell receptor beta chain in context. As originally analysed: Estimated nucleated cell counts came from reference gene primer amplification. Assay: immunoSEQ multiplex PCR; the TCRdb copy retains only in-frame clones and omits some. D and trimming were read from the DNA, whereas the V and J calls and clone size are those reported in that table. The data contain hundreds of thousands of clones, more than 75% of them singletons. The data originate from a study of blood T cell repertoires in COVID-19. Study as a whole: Sites across the United States, Italy and Spain contributed samples from acute and convalescent COVID-19. The cDNA or gDNA used as material had been derived from T cells, B-cell-depleted T cells, or PBMCs.

Germline V gene sequence: CDR1 SEHNR, CDR2 FQNEAQ (reference sequence). Trimming cost V 6 bases and J 2 bases, with 14 bases left between them. The CDR3 extends over 14 amino acids. The TCR sequence derives from a woman between 40 and 55 years old who had recovered from COVID-19. Sequenced material: peripheral blood. J is TRBJ2-7 and V is TRBV7-9; D is ambiguous. The CDR3 loop is CASRSASQAYEQYF. CDR3 DNA: TGTGCCAGCAGATCAGCCTCTCAGGCCTACGAGCAGTACTTC.